The rows below give T cell receptor beta chains drawn from one sample of a study of shared clonotypes between healthy human individuals. This table comes from immunoSEQ multiplex PCR, and its TCRdb copy is limited to in-frame clones, with some not included. The table has nearly 2 million clones, about 95% seen once. Material: naive CD8+ T cells sorted from blood. These receptor sequences come from a man aged 18 to 29 in good health. The CDR3 runs from the conserved cysteine through the conserved F or W. D genes are given only for firm matches. Some rows mark clone size as missing; the rest say once, few, many or name a class of expanded clone.

clone_size: -
v_call: TRBV9
j_call: TRBJ2-7
d_call: TRBD2
cdr3_nt: TGTGCCAGCAGCGTAGGGGTAGCGGGATACGAGCAGTACTTC
cdr3_aa: CASSVGVAGYEQYF

clone_size: -
v_call: TRBV13
j_call: TRBJ2-1
d_call: -
cdr3_nt: TGTGCCAGCAGCTCTGGGGTCCTGGGGTACAATGAGCAGTTCTTC
cdr3_aa: CASSSGVLGYNEQFF

clone_size: once
v_call: TRBV6-5
j_call: TRBJ2-1
d_call: TRBD1
cdr3_nt: TGTGCCGCTACCGGACCCACAGGGGCGCACAATGAGCAGTTCTTC
cdr3_aa: CAATGPTGAHNEQFF

clone_size: -
v_call: TRBV30
j_call: TRBJ2-1
d_call: TRBD2
cdr3_nt: TGTGCCTGGAGTGTGTGGACTAGCGGGAAAGACTACAATGAGCAGTTCTTC
cdr3_aa: CAWSVWTSGKDYNEQFF

clone_size: -
v_call: TRBV6-1
j_call: TRBJ1-5
d_call: -
cdr3_nt: TGTGCCAGCAGTGGAGGCTCACATAGCAATCAGCCCCAGCATTTT
cdr3_aa: CASSGGSHSNQPQHF

clone_size: -
v_call: TRBV11-2
j_call: TRBJ2-7
d_call: TRBD1
cdr3_nt: TGTGCCAGCAGACCAGGGACAGCCTTGGTGGAGTACTTC
cdr3_aa: CASRPGTALVEYF

clone_size: -
v_call: TRBV2
j_call: TRBJ1-5
d_call: -
cdr3_nt: TGTGCCAGCACGGGGGATACCGGGGGGAATCAGCCCCAGCATTTT
cdr3_aa: CASTGDTGGNQPQHF

clone_size: -
v_call: TRBV5-4
j_call: TRBJ2-7
d_call: TRBD1
cdr3_nt: TGTGCCAGCAGCGATGGGACAGCCAACCCCGGGTCCGAGCAGTACTTC
cdr3_aa: CASSDGTANPGSEQYF

clone_size: -
v_call: TRBV5-6
j_call: TRBJ1-1
d_call: -
cdr3_nt: TGTGCCAGCAGCCCCACAGCGATGAACACTGAAGCTTTCTTT
cdr3_aa: CASSPTAMNTEAFF

clone_size: -
v_call: TRBV6-5
j_call: TRBJ2-5
d_call: -
cdr3_nt: TGTGCCAGCAGTTACTCGCCTAGCGAAGAGACCCAGTACTTC
cdr3_aa: CASSYSPSEETQYF